This TCR beta chain was retrieved from a study of molecular identifiers for immune sequencing clone quantification. Previously reported methods and listed TCR primers produced the bulk TCR libraries. Each CDR3 protein is one row after TCRdb ran MiXCR on the PCR reads. The profile shows nearly 650,000 distinct CDR3 sequences, around 25% of them singletons. Study results and limitations: Clones of above 20 RNA copies carried over 98% of effector molecules; in naive cells they carried under 1%.

Comments on this clonotype: Its antigen remains unknown. The junction departs from germline at one end; a sequencing error may be responsible.

This CDR3 region has 15 residues. Germline lookup yields CDR1 MDHEN and CDR2 SYDVKM. This sequence was found in a human donor in good health. Some libraries in this study had Jurkat cell RNA spiked in. The genes are TRBV28 and TRBJ1-1; D unclear. Input material: naive CD8+ T cells from blood, with Jurkat cell RNA spiked in. Subset: FACS-sorted CD8+CD4-CCR7+CD45RA+ naive T cells. CDR3 DNA: TGTGCCAGCAGTCCCCTGGTTTACAAAAACACTAAAGCTTTCTTT. As protein: CASSPLVYKNTKAFF.